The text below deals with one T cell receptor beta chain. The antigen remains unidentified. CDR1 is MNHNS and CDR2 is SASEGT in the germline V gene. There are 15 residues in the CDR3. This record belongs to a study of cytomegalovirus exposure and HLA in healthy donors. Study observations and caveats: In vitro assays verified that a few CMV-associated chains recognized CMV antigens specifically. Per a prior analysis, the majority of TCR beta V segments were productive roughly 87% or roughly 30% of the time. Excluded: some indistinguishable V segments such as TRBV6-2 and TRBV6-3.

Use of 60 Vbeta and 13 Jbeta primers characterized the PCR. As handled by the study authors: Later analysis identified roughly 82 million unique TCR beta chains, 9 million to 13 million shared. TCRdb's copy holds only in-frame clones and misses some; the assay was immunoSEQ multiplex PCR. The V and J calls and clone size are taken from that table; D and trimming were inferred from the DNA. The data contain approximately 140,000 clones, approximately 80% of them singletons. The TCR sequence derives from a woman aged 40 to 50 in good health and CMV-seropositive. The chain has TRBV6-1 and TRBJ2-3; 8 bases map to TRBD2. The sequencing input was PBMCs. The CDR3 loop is CAASSLAGRTDTQYF. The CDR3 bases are TGTGCAGCCTCTAGTCTAGCGGGTAGAACAGATACGCAGTATTTT.